This passage covers 30 T cell receptor beta chains from one sample sequenced in a study of T-cell reconstitution after alpha-beta-depleted transplantation in children (TCRdb year 2016). Interpreted using the paper, the treatment or condition label stands for: allogeneic hematopoietic cell transplantation with graft depleted of TCRalphabeta T cells and CD19 B cells. Libraries were built with PCR. TCRdb lists the instrument as Illumina HiSeq 2500. To normalize quantification of the TCRbeta repertoire, the TCR libraries were built with molecular barcoding that relied on unique molecular identifiers. In TCRdb, the public reads were trimmed at Q25 with fastp and aligned with MiXCR, with productive beta chains retained. Identical CDR3 protein sequences are pooled into one entry, listed with their most common genes and DNA. For this sample there are around 800,000 distinct CDR3 sequences; roughly 15% appear just once. Around 5.3% of the sample belongs to the ten largest clones.

The source material was PBMCs, mostly from graft donor cells, sampled 360 days after TCRalphabeta/CD19-depleted stem cell transplant. The origin of the receptors is a male patient younger than 18 who had a stem cell transplant for acute lymphoblastic leukemia, so the T cells may come from the graft donor.

The chain is built from TRBV24-1 and TRBJ2-1, with 7 bases fitting TRBD2. Looked up from germline, CDR1 is KGHDR and CDR2 is SFDVKD. There are 16 residues in the CDR3. J gave up 2 bases and V 1 base, and 4 bases lay outside the gene matches. CDR3 sequence (DNA): TGTGCCACCAGTGATTTAGAACTAGCGACCTACAATGAGCAGTTCTTC. Translated, it gives CATSDLELATYNEQFF.

The rearrangement joins TRBV5-5 to TRBJ2-3, with a tentative D call TRBD1 (5 bases). Trimming left V 5 bases short and J 0 bases short, with 13 bases between. The CDR3 is 15 residues long. Per germline, CDR1 SGHKS and CDR2 YYEKEE (reference sequence). In nucleotides, the CDR3 is TGTGCCAGCAGTCTTATAGGGGCTAGCACAGATACGCAGTATTTT. Translating it yields CASSLIGASTDTQYF.

This clonotype has just one count. The rearrangement joins TRBV14 to TRBJ2-5, with D perhaps TRBD2 (5 bases). CDR3 length equals 14 residues. The germline CDR1 and CDR2 sequences are SGHDN and FVKESK. Trimming removed 4 bases at V and 3 bases at J, with 12 bases between. The CDR3 region is CASSLPAGKETQYF. The DNA of the CDR3 is TGTGCCAGCAGCCTTCCGGCGGGTAAAGAGACCCAGTACTTC.

This clonotype was detected ten times or more. The V and J genes are TRBV27 and TRBJ2-7; D is undetermined. V lost 6 bases, J lost 0 bases, and 9 bases lay in between. Germline assignment: CDR1 MNHEY and CDR2 SMNVEV (reference sequence). The CDR3 totals 13 residues. In DNA, the CDR3 is TGTGCCAGCAGGGCAGGAGACTCCTACGAGCAGTACTTC. Protein sequence: CASRAGDSYEQYF.

The chain uses TRBV4-2 and TRBJ2-7, with 11 bases that match TRBD2. Germline assignment: CDR1 LGHNA and CDR2 YNFKEQ. Unmatched junction bases numbered 17, after V lost 4 bases and J lost 3 bases. The CDR3 is 19 residues long. CDR3: CASSPRGTGTSGLIYEQYF. The CDR3 nucleotides read TGTGCCAGCAGCCCAAGGGGGACAGGGACTAGCGGTCTGATCTACGAGCAGTACTTC.

CDR3 sequence reads: CASSYSKGFRGNEQFF. In DNA form, the CDR3 reads TGTGCCAGCAGTTACTCGAAAGGTTTTAGAGGCAATGAGCAGTTCTTC. This chain uses TRBV6-9 with TRBJ2-1; D is unclear. Germline-derived CDR1 and CDR2 are MNHGY and SVAAGI. V lost 3 bases to trimming and J lost 6 bases, with 18 bases between them. The CDR3 runs to 16 residues.

The chain has TRBV9 and TRBJ2-7; D remains ambiguous. The germline V gene encodes CDR1 SGDLS and CDR2 YYNGEE. CDR3 length equals 16 residues. V was pared by 2 bases and J by 6 bases, with 21 bases between. CDR3 sequence (DNA): TGTGCCAGCAGCGTGGCCGGAGTTAGAGCCCGGGCCGAGCAGTACTTC. It yields the protein CASSVAGVRARAEQYF.

V and J are TRBV30 and TRBJ2-6; a possible D gene is TRBD1 (6 bases). Germline-derived CDR1 and CDR2 are GTSNPN and SVGIG (reference sequence). Trimming removed 2 bases from V and 4 bases from J, with 12 bases in between. The CDR3 loop spans 15 amino acids. Here the CDR3 DNA reads TGTGCCTGGAGTTCTACAGGGTCAGGGGCCAACGTCCTGACTTTC. Translation gives CAWSSTGSGANVLTF. Full variable domain (remainder filled in from reference TRBV30 and TRBJ2-6): SQTIHQWPATLVQPVGSPLSLECTVEGTSNPNLYWYRQAAGRGLQLLFYSVGIGQISSEVPQNLSASRPQDRQFILSSKKLLLSDSGFYLCAWSSTGSGANVLTFGAGSRLTVL.

This clonotype was counted a few times. The V call is TRBV20-1, the J call TRBJ1-5; D gene unclear. Germline assignment: CDR1 DFQATT and CDR2 SNEGSKA (reference sequence). This CDR3 has 12 residues. Trimming removed 5 bases from V and 4 bases from J, with 9 bases in between. The CDR3 sequence is CSAGRKNQPQHF. The CDR3 DNA is TGCAGTGCTGGACGGAAAAATCAGCCCCAGCATTTT.

This clonotype was counted only a few times. This chain connects TRBV5-5 to TRBJ2-5; D is uncertain. The CDR3 is 13 amino acids. The germline CDR1 and CDR2 sequences are SGHKS and YYEKEE (reference sequence). The V end was cut by 6 bases, the J end by 7 bases, with 16 bases between. The CDR3, as DNA: TGTGCCAGCATCTGGAGTCCGCGAGGGACCCAGTACTTC. The encoded protein is CASIWSPRGTQYF.

In its sample, this clonotype was seen many times. The chain carries TRBV18 and TRBJ2-1, with TRBD2 matching over 10 bases. This CDR3 contains 14 residues. Germline CDR1 KGHSH, CDR2 LQKENI. V lost 2 bases to trimming and J lost 7 bases; unmatched junction nucleotides: 2. The CDR3 DNA is TGTGCCAGCTCACCAATAGCGGGAGGAAATGAGCAGTTCTTC. It specifies CASSPIAGGNEQFF.

This clonotype was observed a handful of times. The chain combines TRBV28 with TRBJ2-1, with TRBD2 as a possible D gene (5 bases). The germline V and J ends were trimmed by 6 bases and 0 bases, with 12 bases remaining between them. The germline gives CDR1 MDHEN, CDR2 SYDVKM. This CDR3 comprises 15 residues. CDR3 nucleotides: TGTGCCAGCAGCCCCGGACTCCGCTCCTACAATGAGCAGTTCTTC. Translated: CASSPGLRSYNEQFF.

The chain has TRBV5-1 and TRBJ2-6; a possible D gene is TRBD1 (5 bases). Germline lookup yields CDR1 SGHRS and CDR2 YFSETQ. The V end lost 0 bases, the J end lost 3 bases, and 7 bases lay between the germline ends. The CDR3 loop spans 15 amino acids. This CDR3 reads CASSLEGFGANVLTF. In DNA, the CDR3 is TGCGCCAGCAGCTTGGAGGGGTTTGGGGCCAACGTCCTGACTTTC.

This clonotype was counted at least ten times. The rearrangement joins TRBV20-1 to TRBJ2-7; TRBD2 agrees at 10 bases. This CDR3 contains 14 residues. Per the germline V gene, CDR1 is DFQATT and CDR2 is SNEGSKA (reference sequence). The junction had 8 bases not matched to a gene; V was cut back by 4 bases and J by 5 bases. The CDR3 loop reads CSATRLAGIDEQYF. The CDR3 DNA reads as TGCAGTGCTACTCGACTAGCGGGTATCGACGAGCAGTACTTC.

The table lists this clonotype with a few counts. The chain joins TRBV14 to TRBJ2-2; D not certain. This CDR3 is 17 amino acids long. V was cut by 1 base and J by 6 bases, with 18 bases left in between. Per germline, CDR1 SGHDN and CDR2 FVKESK. CDR3 nucleotide sequence: TGTGCCAGCAGCCAAGTACCCCCCCAGTTTATGGCCGGGGAGCTGTTTTTT. Protein sequence: CASSQVPPQFMAGELFF. The whole variable domain, filled in from reference TRBV14 and TRBJ2-2, reads EAGVTQFPSHSVIEKGQTVTLRCDPISGHDNLYWYRRVMGKEIKFLLHFVKESKQDESGMPNNRFLAERTGGTYSTLKVQPAELEDSGVYFCASSQVPPQFMAGELFFGEGSRLTVL.

The CDR3 bases are TGCAGTGCTAGAGATTTACATAATAGCAATCAGCCCCAGCATTTT. It specifies CSARDLHNSNQPQHF. V usage is TRBV20-1 and J usage is TRBJ1-5, with D uncertain. The CDR3 is 15 residues long. Between the trimmed V and J ends, which lost 0 bases and 0 bases, there was a span of 9 bases. CDR1 DFQATT and CDR2 SNEGSKA come from the germline V gene (reference sequence).

The V gene is TRBV20-1, the J gene TRBJ2-7; 7 bases agree with TRBD1. Trimming cost V 1 base and J 5 bases; bases outside gene matches: 5. The CDR3 has 13 residues. Germline values: CDR1 DFQATT, CDR2 SNEGSKA (reference sequence). CDR3 in DNA: TGCAGTGCTAGAGTACAGGGGAAGGACGAGCAGTACTTC. Protein: CSARVQGKDEQYF.

This clonotype occurred a few times. This chain uses TRBV20-1 with TRBJ2-7; weak D call: TRBD2 (5 bases). Germline V gene data show CDR1 as DFQATT and CDR2 as SNEGSKA (reference sequence). The CDR3 has 12 residues. The ends were cut back, 3 bases at V and 4 bases at J, with 10 bases in the middle. The CDR3 here is CSARDGGYEQYF. In nucleotides, the CDR3 is TGCAGTGCTAGGGACGGAGGATACGAGCAGTACTTC.

This clonotype came up a few times. This chain joins TRBV5-5 and TRBJ2-1; TRBD2 matches 13 bases. Trimming cost V 3 bases and J 8 bases; bases outside gene matches: 14. CDR3 length: 18 amino acids. The V gene's germline CDR1 is SGHKS and CDR2 YYEKEE (reference sequence). As DNA, the CDR3 is TGTGCCAGCAGCTCCGTGGGACTAGCGGGATACCACGGGGATGAGCAGTTCTTC. Translated: CASSSVGLAGYHGDEQFF. The whole variable domain, filled in from reference TRBV5-5 and TRBJ2-1, reads DAGVTQSPTHLIKTRGQQVTLRCSPISGHKSVSWYQQVLGQGPQFIFQYYEKEERGRGNFPDRFSARQFPNYSSELNVNALLLGDSALYLCASSSVGLAGYHGDEQFFGPGTRLTVL.

This clonotype was observed a few times. This chain uses TRBV10-2 with TRBJ1-1; no clear D gene. The germline V gene encodes CDR1 WSHSY and CDR2 SAAADI. CDR3 length equals 12 residues. Trimming left V 7 bases short and J 1 base short, with 7 bases between. The CDR3 DNA is TGCGCCAGCACCCGTACGAACACTGAAGCTTTCTTT. Translated: CASTRTNTEAFF.

The chain couples TRBV6-1 to TRBJ1-2; unclear D gene. The CDR3 spans 11 residues. From germline, CDR1 is MNHNS and CDR2 SASEGT. V was pared by 2 bases and J by 3 bases, with 1 base between. The CDR3 sequence: CASSEHYGYTF. The CDR3, as DNA: TGTGCCAGCAGTGAACACTATGGCTACACCTTC.

This clonotype was seen ten or more times. V is TRBV5-1 and J is TRBJ2-2; the match to TRBD1 covers 7 bases. J gave up 5 bases and V 1 base, and 2 bases lay outside the gene matches. The CDR3 spans 14 residues. Germline CDR1 and CDR2: SGHRS and YFSETQ. The CDR3 region is CASSLTGVTGELFF. CDR3 nucleotide sequence: TGCGCCAGCAGCTTGACAGGGGTTACCGGGGAGCTGTTTTTT.

This clonotype was detected many times. V usage is TRBV5-1 and J usage is TRBJ2-1; D possibly corresponds to TRBD2 (5 bases). CDR1 and CDR2 (germline): SGHRS, YFSETQ. V shed 0 bases and J shed 6 bases, with 10 bases lying between them. The CDR3 consists of 14 residues. The chain's CDR3 is CASSLVTRVNEQFF. For the CDR3, the DNA is TGCGCCAGCAGCTTGGTCACTAGAGTCAATGAGCAGTTCTTC. Full variable domain (outside the CDR3, taken from reference TRBV5-1 and TRBJ2-1): KAGVTQTPRYLIKTRGQQVTLSCSPISGHRSVSWYQQTPGQGLQFLFEYFSETQRNKGNFPGRFSGRQFSNSRSEMNVSTLELGDSALYLCASSLVTRVNEQFFGPGTRLTVL.

The chain combines TRBV11-2 with TRBJ2-7, with 12 bases aligning to TRBD2. This CDR3 contains 15 residues. Germline values: CDR1 SGHAT, CDR2 FQNNGV. V gave up 5 bases and J gave up 3 bases; unmatched junction bases: 5. The CDR3 reads CASSTLGLAGYEQYF. The CDR3 DNA reads TGTGCCAGCAGCACCCTGGGACTAGCGGGCTACGAGCAGTACTTC. Based on the CDR3 plus reference TRBV11-2 and TRBJ2-7, the full variable domain is EAGVAQSPRYKIIEKRQSVAFWCNPISGHATLYWYQQILGQGPKLLIQFQNNGVVDDSQLPKDRFSAERLKGVDSTLKIQPAKLEDSAVYLCASSTLGLAGYEQYFGPGTRLTVT.

This clonotype was counted between two and nine times. The rearrangement links TRBV5-1 to TRBJ2-5; tentative D call: TRBD2 (6 bases). The V end was cut by 4 bases, the J end by 2 bases, with 18 bases between. There are 16 residues in the CDR3. Germline loops: CDR1 SGHRS, CDR2 YFSETQ. CDR3 in amino acids: CASSRAIWTTQETQYF. DNA of the CDR3: TGCGCCAGCAGCCGCGCCATATGGACTACTCAAGAGACCCAGTACTTC. Based on the CDR3 plus reference TRBV5-1 and TRBJ2-5, the full variable domain is KAGVTQTPRYLIKTRGQQVTLSCSPISGHRSVSWYQQTPGQGLQFLFEYFSETQRNKGNFPGRFSGRQFSNSRSEMNVSTLELGDSALYLCASSRAIWTTQETQYFGPGTRLLVL.

The CDR3 region has the DNA TGTGCCAGCAGCTTAAATGGTGTCGTTCAGCCCCAGCATTTT. It translates to CASSLNGVVQPQHF. The genes are TRBV7-9 and TRBJ1-5; D is undetermined. Germline V gene sequence: CDR1 SEHNR, CDR2 FQNEAQ (reference sequence). V shed 2 bases and J shed 6 bases, with 11 bases lying between them. This CDR3 region has 14 residues.

This chain links TRBV13 with TRBJ2-7, with D uncertain. V lost 4 bases and J lost 2, with 9 bases in between. Germline V gives CDR1 PRHDT, CDR2 FYEKMQ (reference sequence). The CDR3 loop spans 13 amino acids. The CDR3, as DNA: TGTGCCAGCAGCTCGTCCAGGACCTACGAGCAGTACTTC. Translated: CASSSSRTYEQYF.

This clonotype was recorded a few times. The chain has TRBV12-3 or TRBV12-4 and TRBJ2-1; either TRBD1 or TRBD2 may supply D (5 bases each). This CDR3 comprises 15 residues. Trimming removed 6 bases from V and 5 bases from J, with 17 bases in between. In DNA, the CDR3 is TGTGCCAGCAGGCGAGTGGGGACCATCCACAATGAGCAGTTCTTC. It translates to CASRRVGTIHNEQFF.

The rearrangement uses TRBV20-1 and TRBJ2-1, with 9 bases fitting TRBD2. The CDR3 totals 15 residues. From germline, CDR1 is DFQATT and CDR2 SNEGSKA (reference sequence). With V trimmed by 3 bases and J by 2 bases, 5 bases remained unmatched. The CDR3 sequence is CSARGREGPYNEQFF. The CDR3 DNA is TGCAGTGCTAGGGGGCGGGAGGGGCCCTACAATGAGCAGTTCTTC.

Ten or more counts support this clonotype. The V call is TRBV4-1, the J call TRBJ2-5; TRBD1 might be the D (5 bases). This CDR3 is built from 13 residues. The germline V gene has CDR1 MGHRA and CDR2 YSYEKL. V was clipped by 1 base and J by 4 bases, with 7 bases between them. The CDR3, as DNA: TGCGCCAGCAGCCAAGGCAGGGCAGAGACCCAGTACTTC. It yields the protein CASSQGRAETQYF.